Each of the 6 T cell receptor beta chains below was sequenced from the same sample in a study of vaccination and CD4 T cells after COVID-19. Cultured CD4+ T cell DNA underwent sequencing with the Oncomine TCR Beta short-read assay. TCRdb processed the PCR reads anew with MiXCR; each CDR3 protein has one entry. Of some 21,000 distinct CDR3 sequences in the sample, roughly half were seen once. The treatment: roughly ten-day PBMC culture with coronavirus spike peptide pools or control peptides (ViraFEST assay). Their recognized antigens are unknown. The sequenced material came from CD4+ T cells from blood, cultured in vitro. The receptor set was obtained from a human donor who had recovered from COVID-19.

This clonotype has only a few counts. The CDR3 sequence: CASGRLEGEQFF. CDR3 sequence (DNA): TGTGCTAGTGGACGACTAGAGGGTGAGCAGTTCTTC. This sequence joins TRBV12-5 and TRBJ2-1; D is perhaps TRBD2 (6 bases). The CDR3 is made up of 12 amino acids. Germline V gives CDR1 LGHNT, CDR2 FRNRAP. The V end was cut by 6 bases, the J end by 9 bases, with 12 bases between. The full variable domain, its missing parts supplied by reference TRBV12-5 and TRBJ2-1, is DARVTQTPRHKVTEMGQEVTMRCQPILGHNTVFWYRQTMMQGLELLAYFRNRAPLDDSGMPKDRFSAEMPDATLATLKIQPSEPRDSAVYFCASGRLEGEQFFGPGTRLTVL.

This chain connects TRBV6-1 to TRBJ2-3, with D possibly being TRBD1 or TRBD2 (5 bases each). Germline V CDR1 and CDR2: MNHNS, SASEGT. The V end lost 7 bases, the J end lost 7 bases, and 24 bases lay between the germline ends. This CDR3 has 16 amino acids. The CDR3 reads CASTETGTRRSYTQYF. The CDR3 DNA follows: TGTGCCAGCACCGAAACCGGGACCCGCCGTAGCTATACGCAGTATTTT.

The V gene is TRBV28, the J gene TRBJ2-3, with a weak D call TRBD2 (6 bases). CDR1 is MDHEN and CDR2 is SYDVKM in the germline V gene. Trimming took 5 bases from V and 3 from J, leaving 12 bases between them. The CDR3 totals 14 residues. CDR3 protein: CASSLGGTTDTQYF. CDR3 DNA sequence: TGTGCCAGCAGTCTGGGAGGAACGACAGATACGCAGTATTTT.

This clonotype came up once. The genes are TRBV18 and TRBJ2-7; either TRBD1 or TRBD2 may supply D (5 bases each). The CDR3 sequence is 15 residues long. Germline CDR1 is KGHSH and CDR2 is LQKENI. Trimming left V 5 bases short and J 1 base short, with 15 bases between. The CDR3 coding sequence is TGTGCCAGCTCAGTCCGGGACGTGGGTTCCTACGAGCAGTACTTC. This encodes CASSVRDVGSYEQYF.

This chain links TRBV6-1 with TRBJ2-7; D unclear. This CDR3 has 10 residues. The germline CDR1 and CDR2 sequences are MNHNS and SASEGT. Trimming left V 3 bases short and J 12 bases short, with 9 bases between. This CDR3 is CASSEYSLYF. CDR3 in DNA: TGTGCCAGCAGTGAGTATTCACTGTACTTC.

V gene TRBV6-1 combines with J gene TRBJ1-1, with D hard to call. Per germline, CDR1 MNHNS and CDR2 SASEGT. The CDR3 runs 10 residues. The ends were cut back, 6 bases at V and 7 bases at J, with 6 bases in the middle. The CDR3 loop reads CASRRVEAFF. The CDR3 coding sequence is TGTGCCAGCAGGAGAGTTGAAGCTTTCTTT.